This TCR beta chain stems from a study of technical replicates of blood from several donors. Germline assignment: CDR1 SEHNR and CDR2 FQNEAQ (reference sequence). The CDR3 loop spans 14 amino acids. Trimming stripped 2 bases from V and 3 bases from J, with 10 bases between. Some clones are missing from TCRdb's copy, which holds only in-frame ones; the method was immunoSEQ multiplex PCR. The profile shows around 86,000 clones, around 96% of them singletons. The TCR was taken from a human donor in good health. Sequencing was performed on T cells isolated from PBMCs. The chain is built from TRBV7-9 and TRBJ1-1, with D hard to call. This CDR3 reads CASSLFTAHTEAFF. The CDR3 nucleotides are TGTGCCAGCAGCTTATTCACTGCTCACACTGAAGCTTTCTTT.